Below, one T cell receptor (beta chain) is given with its context. What antigen it recognizes has not been identified. Base qualities are not recorded, but no much larger clone differs from it by a single base. The germline V gene provides CDR1 SGHTA and CDR2 FQGNSA. Reading from cysteine to phenylalanine, the CDR3 counts 15 amino acids. Only CDR3 DNA is held: 45 bases, read in frame from base 1. V loses 5 bases, J loses 4 bases, and the germline ends lie 17 bases apart. This entry is derived from a study of blood T cell repertoires in COVID-19 (dated by TCRdb to 2018 to 2021). For the study in its entirety: The collaborator samples originated in the United States, Italy and Spain and spanned the acute and convalescent phases of COVID-19. HLA class I and class II types, where available, came from metadata supplied by the sample provider rather than from assay-based typing. The samples were drawn from two sources: the first 160 participants of the ongoing ImmuneRACE study, and 1,000 to 1,500 subjects contributed by 6 global collaborators. A de-identified subject ID, COVID-19 status, age in years and sex were almost always included in the sample metadata. The repertoires were made available in a free public database intended to serve as a resource for research on the immune response to SARS-CoV-2. The material from the prospective study consisted of cDNA or gDNA derived from T cells, B-cell-depleted T cells, or PBMCs. Deeply sampled blood TCRbeta repertoires from subjects exposed to, actively infected with, or recovered from COVID-19 were included in the dataset. Results and caveats for the whole study, not just this receptor: Clinical and demographic metadata were provided uncurated, with the amount varying by source and participant.

TCRbeta CDR3 regions were amplified from genomic DNA using the immunoSEQ Assay, a bias-controlled multiplex PCR. The original methods were these. Within the assay, amplification of reference gene primers was used to estimate how many nucleated cells each sample contained. To quantify the absolute abundance of each unique TCRbeta CDR3 rearrangement, sequence reads were collapsed and filtered. Productive Simpson clonality was computed per sample as the square root of Simpson's diversity index over productive rearrangements. TCRdb retrieved this table from immuneACCESS and kept in-frame rearrangements only. Not all clones are present; in checked studies, unresolved V genes account for under half, and no reason is known for the remainder. Clone size and V and J calls were adopted from that table, with D and trimming inferred from the DNA. The sample table holds around 700,000 clones, of which over 80% were seen once. The ten top clones hold over 0.2% of the sample.

Whole blood was collected in K2EDTA tubes by collaborating institutions according to the institutions' own protocols. For TCRbeta analysis, collaborator samples were shipped as frozen whole blood, as isolated PBMCs, or as DNA extracted from either sample type. The sequenced sample was peripheral blood. The sequence derives from a woman aged 18-29 years with acute or convalescent COVID-19. The chain uses TRBV7-2 and TRBJ1-2; the D gene is possibly TRBD1, with 5 bases matching. The CDR3 sequence is CASSPTRGTFYGYTF. The sequenced DNA: TGTGCCAGCAGCCCTACGCGGGGCACCTTCTATGGCTACACCTTC.